What follows are 19 T cell receptor beta chains derived from one specimen sequenced in a study of brain T cells in children with intractable seizures. Clones were sequenced by immunoSEQ multiplex PCR, and TCRdb holds only the in-frame ones, with some missing. The repertoire holds about 350,000 clones, with about 93% as singletons. Time point here: blood from clinic visit 5 months post-surgery; TSC patient then seizure free. The sequencing used peripheral blood, collected approximately 5 months after surgery. The receptor set was obtained from a boy younger than two with tuberous sclerosis and intractable seizures.

This chain uses TRBV24-1 with TRBJ2-5; the D gene is possibly TRBD2 (6 bases). Trimming removed 2 bases from V and 12 bases from J, with 15 bases in between. The CDR3 contains 13 residues. Per the germline V gene, CDR1 is KGHDR and CDR2 is SFDVKD. The CDR3 loop reads CATSDYIGTEKYF. The CDR3 region has the DNA TGTGCCACCAGTGATTATATCGGGACTGAAAAGTACTTC.

This clone is a singleton in its sample. This chain links TRBV13 with TRBJ2-7; 10 bases are a match to TRBD2. CDR1 PRHDT and CDR2 FYEKMQ come from the germline V gene (reference sequence). V was clipped by 1 base and J by 6 bases; unmatched bases: 6. This CDR3 is 15 amino acids long. Written as DNA, the CDR3 is TGTGCCAGCAGCTTAGTCCTAGCGGGAGCCGCCGAGCAGTACTTC. Encoded protein: CASSLVLAGAAEQYF.

In nucleotides, the CDR3 is TGCGCCAGCAGGGCAGGAAACACTGAAGCTTTCTTT. It specifies CASRAGNTEAFF. This sequence joins TRBV5-1 and TRBJ1-1; D is uncertain. V was pared by 5 bases and J by 2 bases, with 7 bases between. The CDR3 contains 12 residues. Per the germline V gene, CDR1 is SGHRS and CDR2 is YFSETQ.

The CDR3 region has the DNA TGTGCCAGCAGATCGACAGGCTCAAACTATGGCTACACCTTC. Protein product: CASRSTGSNYGYTF. The gene calls are TRBV6-5 and TRBJ1-2; tentatively, D is TRBD1 (6 bases). The CDR3 has 14 amino acids. From germline, CDR1 is MNHEY and CDR2 SVGAGI. Deletions cut 6 bases from V and 2 bases from J, with 13 bases between.

The chain has TRBV25-1 and TRBJ1-4; D is uncertain. This CDR3 has 15 amino acids. The germline V gene has CDR1 MGHDK and CDR2 SYGVNS. V was shortened by 1 base and J by 5 bases, with 11 bases between the two germline ends. In nucleotides, the CDR3 is TGTGCCAGCAGTGAATTTTCGGGGTACAATGAAAAACTGTTTTTT. Translating gives CASSEFSGYNEKLFF.

The CDR3 nucleotides read TGTGCCAGCAGTCTCCTGACTAGCGGGATCTACGAGCAGTACTTC. Protein sequence: CASSLLTSGIYEQYF. The chain links TRBV28 to TRBJ2-7; TRBD2 matches at 11 bases. This CDR3 has 15 residues. Germline V lookup: CDR1 MDHEN, CDR2 SYDVKM. V shed 5 bases, J shed 3 bases, and the junction held 6 bases outside the gene matches.

This clone was observed once. The chain carries TRBV7-2 and TRBJ2-1, with no clear D. This CDR3 has 15 residues. CDR1 SGHTA and CDR2 FQGNSA come from the germline V gene. The V and J ends lost 2 bases and 5 bases respectively, with 13 bases between them. The CDR3 loop is CASSLNPLGNNEQFF. The DNA for the CDR3 is TGTGCCAGCAGCTTAAACCCCCTAGGTAACAATGAGCAGTTCTTC.

The chain recombines TRBV5-5 with TRBJ1-1; D might be TRBD1 (5 bases). This CDR3 is built from 14 residues. V was pared by 0 bases and J by 11 bases, with 17 bases between. Germline values: CDR1 SGHKS, CDR2 YYEKEE (reference sequence). DNA of the CDR3: TGTGCCAGCAGCTTGGTGGTGGGGGACTGGTTGGCTTTCTTT. It translates to CASSLVVGDWLAFF.

This clone was seen a few times. V gene TRBV25-1 combines with J gene TRBJ1-2; D is ambiguous. V was pared by 6 bases and J by 1 base, with 6 bases between. The CDR3 contains 12 residues. Germline V gene lookup returns CDR1 MGHDK and CDR2 SYGVNS. This CDR3 reads CASRGDNYGYTF. In DNA form, the CDR3 reads TGTGCCAGCAGAGGAGATAACTATGGCTACACCTTC.

The J gene is TRBJ2-7, the V gene TRBV13, with 10 positions matching TRBD2. The germline gives CDR1 PRHDT, CDR2 FYEKMQ (reference sequence). The CDR3 spans 13 residues. Trimming at V came to 4 bases and at J to 6 bases, leaving 3 bases not matched to a gene. For the CDR3, the DNA is TGTGCCAGCAGCTGGGGACTAGCGAGCGAGCAGTACTTC. It specifies CASSWGLASEQYF.

The V and J genes are TRBV2 and TRBJ2-7, with unresolved D. CDR3 length: 16 residues. CDR1 and CDR2 (germline): SNHLY, FYNNEI. V lost 2 bases and J 0 bases, leaving 14 bases between the germline ends. CDR3 residues: CASSESGQDFSYEQYF. The CDR3 DNA reads as TGTGCCAGCAGTGAATCTGGGCAGGATTTCTCCTACGAGCAGTACTTC.

The chain carries TRBV12-3 or TRBV12-4 and TRBJ2-7; TRBD1 matches at 8 bases. The CDR3 covers 13 residues. The junction had 3 bases not matched to a gene; V was cut back by 4 bases and J by 4 bases. CDR3 DNA sequence: TGTGCCAGCAGTTGGGACAGGTTTTACGAGCAGTACTTC. This sequence encodes CASSWDRFYEQYF.

The gene calls are TRBV10-3 and TRBJ1-3, with a weak D call TRBD1 (6 bases). The germline V gene encodes CDR1 ENHRY and CDR2 SYGVKD. CDR3 length equals 16 residues. The V end was cut by 4 bases, the J end by 0 bases, with 13 bases between. CDR3 nucleotides: TGTGCCATCAGTGTACCGGGACAATCCTCTGGAAACACCATATATTTT. Protein: CAISVPGQSSGNTIYF.

Turning to this clone: Other DNA sequences from this sample encode an identical CDR3 as well. This chain connects TRBV27 to TRBJ2-3; D is uncertain. In germline, CDR1 is MNHEY, CDR2 SMNVEV (reference sequence). CDR3 length: 12 amino acids. Between the trimmed V and J ends, which lost 6 bases and 0 bases, there was a span of 4 bases. The CDR3 spells CASSPSTDTQYF. As DNA, the CDR3 is TGTGCCAGCAGCCCTAGCACAGATACGCAGTATTTT.

The rearrangement links TRBV19 to TRBJ2-7, with D possibly TRBD1 on 5 matching bases. Germline V gene data show CDR1 as LNHDA and CDR2 as SQIVND (reference sequence). The CDR3 length is 15 residues. V shed 9 bases and J shed 2 bases, with 20 bases lying between them. The DNA for the CDR3 is TGTGCCAGCACTGACTCCTTTGGGGCCGCCTACGAGCAGTACTTC. Translated, it gives CASTDSFGAAYEQYF.

The rearrangement links TRBV6-6 to TRBJ2-3; weak D call: TRBD2 (6 bases). The CDR3 totals 16 residues. The germline V gene has CDR1 MNHNY and CDR2 SVGAGI (reference sequence). Trimming removed 6 bases at V and 1 base at J, with 17 bases between. The CDR3 reads CASSPSSVPGTDTQYF. The CDR3 nucleotides are TGTGCCAGCAGCCCTTCTAGCGTTCCCGGCACAGATACGCAGTATTTT.

This chain connects TRBV6-5 to TRBJ1-2; D uncertain. CDR1 is MNHEY, CDR2 SVGAGI, per germline. Trimming pared 4 bases from V and 1 base from J, leaving 10 bases between. CDR3 length: 14 residues. The CDR3 region is CASSWGEHNYGYTF. The CDR3 coding sequence is TGTGCCAGCAGTTGGGGAGAACATAACTATGGCTACACCTTC.

The chain has TRBV7-3 and TRBJ2-1, with 8 bases aligning to TRBD2. The CDR3 has 16 amino acids. The J segment lost 6 bases and the V segment lost 5 bases, leaving 12 bases of the junction unmatched. Germline-derived CDR1 and CDR2 are SGHTA and FQGTGA. CDR3 DNA: TGTGCCAGCAGCCCCAAAGCGGGAGTCGGGGCCAATGAGCAGTTCTTC. Its translation is CASSPKAGVGANEQFF.

The chain couples TRBV30 to TRBJ2-1; D unresolved. Between the trimmed V and J ends, which lost 1 base and 10 bases, there was a span of 8 bases. This CDR3 spans 11 amino acids. Germline CDR1 is GTSNPN and CDR2 is SVGIG (reference sequence). CDR3 DNA sequence: TGTGCCTGGAGTGATTTGGAAGAGCAGTTCTTC. Translation: CAWSDLEEQFF.